This T cell receptor beta chain was profiled in a study of T cell responses to AZD1222 COVID-19 vaccine. Clones were sequenced by immunoSEQ multiplex PCR, and TCRdb holds only the in-frame ones, with some missing. The data show 70,000 to 95,000 clones, more than 75% seen once. Study results and caveats: Spike-specific TCR breadth and depth rose after two AZD1222 doses. Targets within unmutated variant regions were reportedly found for nearly half of spike-specific TCRs. No day 14 peak samples; only post-peak repertoires were characterized. Donors were chiefly white British, with a greater number of females, and clonal diversity was perhaps underestimated.

Concerning this clone: Its cognate antigen is unknown.

Sequenced material: peripheral blood, taken on day 0 of AZD1222 vaccination. The sequence was obtained from an adult in good health.

DNA for the CDR3: TGCGCCAGCAGCCCCGGACAGGAAACAGATACGCAGTATTTT. Translated: CASSPGQETDTQYF. The chain recombines TRBV5-1 with TRBJ2-3, with TRBD1 identical over 7 bases. Germline V gene lookup returns CDR1 SGHRS and CDR2 YFSETQ. V lost 4 bases and J lost 3; bases outside the gene matches: 5. CDR3 length: 14 amino acids.